These 9 T cell receptor beta chains were all obtained from the same sample, sequenced in a study of shared clonotypes between healthy human individuals. Method: immunoSEQ multiplex PCR; TCRdb's copy keeps in-frame clones and lacks some. The data contain a few million clones, approximately 94% of them singletons. The sequenced material came from naive CD4+ T cells sorted from blood. Subset noted: CD45RA+ positively selected. The receptors stem from a man younger than 30 in good health.

The CDR3 DNA is TGCGCCAGCAGCACCGGACAGGGCGGTAATAATGAGCAGTTCTTC. Residues: CASSTGQGGNNEQFF. The gene calls are TRBV5-1 and TRBJ2-1; 8 bases align to TRBD1. Losses at the gene ends were 4 bases for V and 7 bases for J; bases not matched to a gene: 10. This CDR3 has 15 residues. Germline loops: CDR1 SGHRS, CDR2 YFSETQ.

The chain employs TRBV15 and TRBJ2-7, with D perhaps matching TRBD1 (5 bases). The CDR3 contains 14 residues. V lost 0 bases, J lost 0 bases, and 6 bases lay in between. The germline gives CDR1 LNHNV, CDR2 YYDKDF (reference sequence). CDR3 nucleotides: TGTGCCACCAGCAGAGATGGGGCCTCCTACGAGCAGTACTTC. Translating it yields CATSRDGASYEQYF.

V usage is TRBV5-1 and J usage is TRBJ2-1, with 7 positions matching TRBD2. The CDR3 sequence is 15 residues long. V shed 3 bases, J shed 7 bases, and the junction held 10 bases outside the gene matches. Germline CDR1 SGHRS, CDR2 YFSETQ. The CDR3 reads CASSSGLDLKNEQFF. The CDR3 DNA reads TGCGCCAGCAGCTCCGGACTAGATTTAAAAAATGAGCAGTTCTTC.

The chain's CDR3 is CASKETGVQETQYF. In nucleotides, the CDR3 is TGTGCCAGCAAGGAGACAGGTGTACAAGAGACCCAGTACTTC. The genes are TRBV2 and TRBJ2-5, with D tentatively TRBD1 (6 bases). V lost 7 bases to trimming and J lost 2 bases, with 14 bases between them. Germline CDR1 is SNHLY and CDR2 is FYNNEI. This CDR3 has 14 amino acids.

V gene TRBV7-9 combines with J gene TRBJ1-2; no firm D call. Germline-derived CDR1 and CDR2 are SEHNR and FQNEAQ (reference sequence). Trimming removed 1 base at V and 1 base at J, with 7 bases between. The CDR3 runs 14 residues. CDR3 nucleotide sequence: TGTGCCAGCAGCTTAGACGGCAGTAACTATGGCTACACCTTC. Its protein product is CASSLDGSNYGYTF.

The rearrangement uses TRBV30 and TRBJ2-1; D gene uncertain. This CDR3 has 13 residues. Germline V gives CDR1 GTSNPN, CDR2 SVGIG (reference sequence). V lost 2 bases and J lost 9, with 14 bases in between. This chain's CDR3 is CAWSPLRAGEQFF. The CDR3 DNA is TGTGCCTGGAGTCCTCTCCGGGCAGGTGAGCAGTTCTTC.

The DNA of the CDR3 is TGTGCCAGTGTCCAGGGGACAGGGGTCAATGAGCAGTTCTTC. Translating gives CASVQGTGVNEQFF. The chain is built from TRBV2 and TRBJ2-1; 10 bases map to TRBD1. V gave up 9 bases and J gave up 6 bases; unmatched junction bases: 8. CDR1 SNHLY and CDR2 FYNNEI come from the germline V gene. CDR3 length equals 14 residues. The full variable domain, in which reference TRBV2 and TRBJ2-1 provide the parts outside the CDR3, is EPEVTQTPSHQVTQMGQEVILRCVPISNHLYFYWYRQILGQKVEFLVSFYNNEISEKSEIFDDQFSVERPDGSNFTLKIRSTKLEDSAMYFCASVQGTGVNEQFFGPGTRLTVL.

This clone occurred once. The rearrangement uses TRBV27 and TRBJ2-2; 12 nucleotides line up with TRBD2. The junction had 4 bases not matched to a gene; V was cut back by 6 bases and J by 2 bases. The CDR3 consists of 16 residues. CDR1 is MNHEY and CDR2 is SMNVEV in the germline V gene (reference sequence). The CDR3 DNA reads as TGTGCCAGCAGGAGACTAGCGGGGGAAAACACCGGGGAGCTGTTTTTT. Protein: CASRRLAGENTGELFF.

Details on this clone: The same CDR3 also results from other DNA sequences found in this sample. The gene calls are TRBV6-1 and TRBJ2-1, with unresolved D. The V gene lost 3 bases and the J gene lost 7 bases, with 1 base spanning the gap. This CDR3 spans 10 amino acids. CDR1 and CDR2 from the germline V gene are MNHNS and SASEGT. The CDR3 loop is CASSENEQFF. CDR3 coding DNA: TGTGCCAGCAGTGAGAATGAGCAGTTCTTC.